This T cell receptor (beta chain) originates from a study of blood T cells in healthy people across ages (dated by TCRdb to about 2015). Looking at the study overall: In model experiments, roughly one uniquely barcoded TCR beta cDNA molecule per two T cells was captured by template switching. The study measured age-related changes in TCR beta repertoire diversity using deep sequencing normalized with unique cDNA molecular identifiers. The donors were split into four age groups: young (average around 15 years), middle-aged (roughly 39), aged (approximately 60) and long-lived (approximately 80). Donors of different ages were randomly distributed across sequencing lanes to avoid experimental bias. The study analyzed two additional independent replicas of 1 million unique cDNA reads from the same blood draw for two donors, one aged 18 to 30 and one aged 80 or older. What the authors observed across the whole study: Estimates of total diversity based on one million sequenced T cells were regarded as lower bounds and as underestimates. The long-lived group showed more naive CD4+ T cells, fewer expanded clones and increased TCR diversity than the aged group, suggesting age selection. Because profiling used bulk unsorted PBMCs, naive and antigen-experienced compartments could not be compared conclusively. Observed TCR beta diversity correlated strongly with the percentage of naive T cells measured by flow cytometry. Donor CMV infection status was unknown, potentially confounding age-related changes in expanded clonotypes. As age increased, observed TCR beta diversity per million T cells dropped in a roughly linear way, and a significant reduction was already evident by age about 36.

Library preparation was by 5' RACE. Instrument on record: Illumina HiSeq 2500. The second PCR ran for roughly 7 to 12 cycles and used a J-beta primer mix along with a sample-barcoded 5' primer. A template-switch 5' adaptor carrying 12 random nucleotides introduced a unique molecular identifier onto each TCR beta cDNA molecule. At least 2.5 million CDR3-containing paired-end reads were obtained from each sample. The Mint cDNA synthesis kit, primed by a TRBC-specific oligonucleotide, was used to synthesize first-strand cDNA from all RNA. Following uracil-DNA glycosylase treatment, all cDNA underwent a first 18-cycle PCR with the universal primers M1SS and BC2_uni_R. As for how the authors treated the data: Normalization of each sample was performed by random selection of 1 million high-quality reads, each carrying a distinct molecular identifier. Reads sharing molecular identifiers were discarded rather than binned into consensus sequences. MiTCR, with a Q25 quality threshold and the strictest error-elimination algorithm, was used for CDR3 identification, clonotype clustering and error correction. A nonparametric unseen species model using Euler transformation provided a lower-bound estimate of total TCR beta diversity. TCRdb ran its own pipeline on the public reads, namely fastp trimming at Q25 and MiXCR clone calling, and kept in-frame beta chains. Rows matching on CDR3 protein sequence are summarized as one entry with the most common DNA and genes. In this record, the V and J calls reflect TCRdb's handling and not the investigators' own analysis. Here the sample has 1,100,000 or so distinct CDR3 sequences; 40% to 50% occur a single time. The top ten constitute approximately 19% of the sample.

Comments on this clonotype: Its antigen is currently not known. Per-base quality was not reported, and no clone a single base away is much larger than it.

Donors were around 37 systemically healthy Caucasian individuals from Russia aged roughly 6 to 100 years. Roughly 9.5 milliliters of peripheral blood were drawn from each donor into EDTA-treated Vacutainer tubes. Ficoll-Paque density-gradient centrifugation was used to isolate PBMCs, with at least 7 million per sample. Total RNA was extracted from PBMCs with Trizol reagent, with at least 6 micrograms obtained per sample. For every donor, an aliquot of PBMCs went through flow cytometry to measure the percentages of naive CD45RAhigh/CD27high T cells. Sequenced: blood. The source is a woman between 55 and 75 years old in good health.

CDR3 protein: CSAPGQTEAFF. The nucleotide sequence reads as follows: TGCAGTGCCCCGGGTCAAACTGAAGCTTTCTTT. The rearranged segments are TRBV20-1 and TRBJ1-1; the D gene cannot be named for sure. According to the germline V gene (reference sequence), CDR1 reads DFQATT and CDR2 reads SNEGSKA. V and J lose 6 bases and 5 bases, and a span of 10 bases separates them. The CDR3 starts with the cysteine, ends with the phenylalanine, and has 11 residues. Only the CDR3 DNA stays, 33 bases, in frame from base 1.